One and the same sample provided the 28 T cell receptor beta chains below, sequenced in a study of regulatory T cells in long-lasting Graves disease. Combining iRepertoire HTBI primers with Arm-PCR of CDR3 regions, the authors built TCR beta libraries. One entry per CDR3 protein, called by TCRdb with MiXCR from the multiplex PCR reads. In the table there are approximately 490,000 distinct CDR3 sequences, around 15% of which are singletons. As for time point: newly diagnosed GD, antithyroid drugs for less than 3 months. The TCR library used RNA extracted from PBMCs. The data also belong to a second study, concerning T cells in Graves' hyperthyroidism and ophthalmopathy.

The specimen was peripheral blood mononuclear cells (PBMCs), collected at new diagnosis, from a patient treated with antithyroid drugs. The source of these receptors is a middle-aged man with Graves disease.

The gene calls are TRBV2 and TRBJ2-5; perhaps TRBD2 as D (5 bases). The CDR3 loop spans 16 amino acids. Trimming took 4 bases from V and 1 from J, leaving 16 bases between them. CDR1 and CDR2 (germline): SNHLY, FYNNEI. This chain's CDR3 is CASSGALLAGQETQYF. CDR3 in DNA: TGTGCCAGCAGTGGAGCGCTTCTGGCGGGCCAAGAGACCCAGTACTTC. Full variable domain (rest looked up from reference TRBV2 and TRBJ2-5): EPEVTQTPSHQVTQMGQEVILRCVPISNHLYFYWYRQILGQKVEFLVSFYNNEISEKSEIFDDQFSVERPDGSNFTLKIRSTKLEDSAMYFCASSGALLAGQETQYFGPGTRLLVL.

For this clonotype: One base away lies a much larger clone, so this may be a sequencing read error. The chain has TRBV7-2 and TRBJ2-7, with 7 positions matching TRBD2. CDR3 length equals 16 residues. V was pared by 5 bases and J by 3 bases, with 13 bases of the junction left unmatched. Germline lookup yields CDR1 SGHTA and CDR2 FQGNSA. The CDR3 coding sequence is TGTGCCAGCAGCCCACTAACTGGCGGGAGAATCTACGAGCAGTACTTC. Residues: CASSPLTGGRIYEQYF.

This clonotype was counted at least ten times. The V gene is TRBV10-3, the J gene TRBJ2-7, with 11 nucleotides matching TRBD2. The J segment lost 5 bases and the V segment lost 3 bases, leaving 9 bases of the junction unmatched. Germline V CDR1 and CDR2: ENHRY, SYGVKD. This CDR3 comprises 16 residues. The CDR3 sequence is CAISDPTSGSNHEQYF. Here the CDR3 DNA reads TGTGCCATCAGTGACCCTACTAGCGGGAGTAACCACGAGCAGTACTTC.

The sample holds many counts of this clonotype. The J gene is TRBJ2-7, the V gene TRBV20-1; D is uncertain. Germline V gene data show CDR1 as DFQATT and CDR2 as SNEGSKA (reference sequence). V lost 3 bases to trimming and J lost 4 bases, with 13 bases between them. The CDR3 length is 13 residues. CDR3 in amino acids: CSASEQAGYEQYF. CDR3 DNA sequence: TGCAGTGCTAGTGAGCAGGCAGGTTACGAGCAGTACTTC.

The sample holds a few counts of this clonotype. In nucleotides, the CDR3 is TGTGCCAGTAGTATGCCCGGGACAGGGAGATACGAGCAGTACTTC. Translating it yields CASSMPGTGRYEQYF. The chain is built from TRBV19 and TRBJ2-7, with TRBD1 matching 9 bases. CDR1 and CDR2 from the germline V gene are LNHDA and SQIVND (reference sequence). This CDR3 region has 15 residues. After removal of 3 bases from V and 4 bases from J, the junction contained 7 bases not matched to a gene.

This clonotype was seen only a few times. The chain uses TRBV6-1 and TRBJ1-2; D may be TRBD1 (6 bases). There are 14 residues in the CDR3. Germline lookup yields CDR1 MNHNS and CDR2 SASEGT. V lost 6 bases and J lost 2, with 13 bases in between. Here the CDR3 DNA reads TGTGCCAGCAGCCACGCGACAGGCAACTATGGCTACACCTTC. Protein: CASSHATGNYGYTF.

The chain recombines TRBV19 with TRBJ2-2; 8 bases line up with TRBD2. This CDR3 contains 16 residues. J was trimmed by 0 bases and V by 4 bases; bases with no gene match: 4. In germline, CDR1 is LNHDA, CDR2 SQIVND (reference sequence). The CDR3: CASSKIAGPNTGELFF. The CDR3 nucleotides are TGTGCCAGTAGTAAAATAGCGGGGCCGAACACCGGGGAGCTGTTTTTT.

The sample holds a few counts of this clonotype. The genes are TRBV29-1 and TRBJ2-2; no definite D call. V gave up 3 bases and J gave up 4 bases, with 9 bases separating them. CDR3 length: 13 amino acids. The germline gives CDR1 SQVTM, CDR2 ANQGSEA. The CDR3 is CSVDFETTGELFF. The CDR3, as DNA: TGCAGCGTTGATTTTGAGACCACCGGGGAGCTGTTTTTT.

As regards this clonotype: This may come from a read error, since a much larger clone is one base off. The chain carries TRBV2 and TRBJ2-7; D not resolved. Germline CDR1 is SNHLY and CDR2 is FYNNEI. Trimming pared 11 bases from V and 6 bases from J, leaving 14 bases between. This CDR3 has 11 residues. The chain's CDR3 is CAGKSATEQYF. In DNA, the CDR3 is TGTGCCGGCAAATCCGCGACCGAGCAGTACTTC.

This clonotype was counted at least ten times. The gene calls are TRBV29-1 and TRBJ1-1, with D uncertain. CDR3 length: 12 amino acids. The V gene lost 7 bases and the J gene lost 0 bases, with 9 bases spanning the gap. Germline V gene lookup returns CDR1 SQVTM and CDR2 ANQGSEA. The CDR3 DNA is TGCAGCGCTAAAGGCATGAACACTGAAGCTTTCTTT. Translated, it gives CSAKGMNTEAFF.

This clonotype was detected many times. V and J are TRBV10-2 and TRBJ2-7, with 9 positions matching TRBD2. CDR1 and CDR2 (germline): WSHSY, SAAADI. With 8 bases clipped from V and 5 bases from J, the junction kept 7 bases outside the gene matches. The CDR3 is made up of 13 amino acids. CDR3 coding DNA: TGCGCCAGCCGCGCTAGCGGGACCAACGAGCAGTACTTC. Translation gives CASRASGTNEQYF.

In this sample, this clonotype turned up many times. This sequence joins TRBV28 and TRBJ2-1; 9 positions match TRBD1. CDR3 length equals 15 residues. Germline CDR1 reads MDHEN; CDR2 reads SYDVKM. The V gene end was trimmed by 2 bases and the J gene end by 9 bases; junction bases not matched to a gene: 8. The CDR3, as DNA: TGTGCCAGCAGTTTACCAGGACAGGGGCGGGGTGAGCAGTTCTTC. Protein product: CASSLPGQGRGEQFF.

This clonotype was counted at least ten times. Here the CDR3 reads CASTIAGGSTDTQYF. In DNA form, the CDR3 reads TGTGCCAGCACCATTGCAGGGGGGAGCACAGATACGCAGTATTTT. The V gene is TRBV28, the J gene TRBJ2-3, with D possibly matching TRBD1 (7 bases). The CDR3 contains 15 residues. Germline CDR1 and CDR2: MDHEN and SYDVKM. The ends were cut back, 7 bases at V and 0 bases at J, with 14 bases in the middle.

This clonotype was observed a few times. This sequence joins TRBV6-1 and TRBJ2-7, with D possibly TRBD1 on 5 matching bases. Germline V gene data show CDR1 as MNHNS and CDR2 as SASEGT. V lost 8 bases, J lost 3 bases, and 8 bases lay in between. This CDR3 spans 11 amino acids. The CDR3 region is CASFRDYEQYF. The CDR3 DNA is TGTGCCAGCTTCAGGGACTACGAGCAGTACTTC.

This clonotype appeared many times. The chain has TRBV7-3 and TRBJ2-7; D may match TRBD1 or TRBD2 (6 bases each). The V and J ends lost 5 bases and 3 bases respectively, with 17 bases between them. CDR3 length equals 15 residues. Germline V gene sequence: CDR1 SGHTA, CDR2 FQGTGA. In DNA form, the CDR3 reads TGTGCCAGCAGCCGGGGGCCTCAACCGAACTACGAGCAGTACTTC. The encoded protein is CASSRGPQPNYEQYF.

The chain links TRBV7-2 to TRBJ2-1; 14 nucleotides agree with TRBD2. Germline V gene sequence: CDR1 SGHTA, CDR2 FQGNSA. There are 16 residues in the CDR3. V shed 4 bases and J 6 bases; nucleotides not matched to a gene: 5. The DNA of the CDR3 is TGTGCCAGCAGCTGGACTAGCGGGAGGAGATCCAATGAGCAGTTCTTC. Its protein product is CASSWTSGRRSNEQFF. Complete variable domain (other parts from reference TRBV7-2 and TRBJ2-1): GAGVSQSPSNKVTEKGKDVELRCDPISGHTALYWYRQSLGQGLEFLIYFQGNSAPDKSGLPSDRFSAERTGGSVSTLTIQRTQQEDSAVYLCASSWTSGRRSNEQFFGPGTRLTVL.

This clonotype has ten or more counts. This chain connects TRBV20-1 to TRBJ2-3; 11 bases match TRBD2. The CDR3 is 17 residues long. The germline CDR1 and CDR2 sequences are DFQATT and SNEGSKA (reference sequence). The V gene end was trimmed by 0 bases and the J gene end by 7 bases; junction bases not matched to a gene: 12. The CDR3 coding sequence is TGCAGTGCTAGAGATCCGAAGGCACTAGCGGGAGTATATACGCAGTATTTT. Translation gives CSARDPKALAGVYTQYF.

This clonotype was picked up many times. The CDR3 region is CASSPKPEGRNNEQFF. The CDR3 DNA is TGTGCCAGCAGCCCCAAGCCGGAGGGCCGCAACAATGAGCAGTTCTTC. V gene TRBV7-6 combines with J gene TRBJ2-1; maybe TRBD2 (6 bases). Germline CDR1 SGHVS, CDR2 FNYEAQ. V was clipped by 5 bases and J by 5 bases, with 19 bases between them. The CDR3 is 16 residues long.

The CDR3 sequence: CASSLRGLVDNEQFF. The CDR3 DNA follows: TGTGCCAGCAGTTTGCGGGGGTTAGTTGACAATGAGCAGTTCTTC. The rearrangement joins TRBV27 to TRBJ2-1, with 7 bases identical to TRBD2. The V and J ends lost 3 bases and 5 bases, in that order; junction bases with no gene match: 7. Germline CDR1 is MNHEY and CDR2 is SMNVEV (reference sequence). The CDR3 has 15 residues.

This clonotype was observed at least ten times. The chain recombines TRBV27 with TRBJ2-1, with D perhaps TRBD1 (5 bases). The V and J ends lost 3 bases and 6 bases respectively, with 21 bases between them. Germline assignment: CDR1 MNHEY and CDR2 SMNVEV (reference sequence). This CDR3 contains 17 residues. The CDR3 spells CASSFQARRVHINEQFF. The DNA for the CDR3 is TGTGCCAGCAGTTTCCAGGCACGCAGGGTCCATATCAATGAGCAGTTCTTC.

There are many counts of this clonotype. CDR3 region: CASRSEDRAKETQYF. DNA of the CDR3: TGTGCCAGCAGATCCGAGGACAGGGCGAAAGAGACCCAGTACTTC. The chain employs TRBV11-2 and TRBJ2-5; 8 bases fit TRBD1. This CDR3 region has 15 residues. Germline CDR1 is SGHAT and CDR2 is FQNNGV. Trimming at V came to 6 bases and at J to 3 bases, leaving 9 bases not matched to a gene. Filled out from reference TRBV11-2 and TRBJ2-5, the complete variable domain reads EAGVAQSPRYKIIEKRQSVAFWCNPISGHATLYWYQQILGQGPKLLIQFQNNGVVDDSQLPKDRFSAERLKGVDSTLKIQPAKLEDSAVYLCASRSEDRAKETQYFGPGTRLLVL.

Many counts were recorded for this clonotype. The rearrangement links TRBV5-1 to TRBJ2-3; D is ambiguous. The V gene lost 0 bases and the J gene lost 5 bases, with 13 bases spanning the gap. The CDR3 has 15 residues. Germline values: CDR1 SGHRS, CDR2 YFSETQ. The CDR3 here is CASSLALYPRDTQYF. The CDR3 nucleotides read TGCGCCAGCAGCTTGGCCCTCTACCCGAGAGATACGCAGTATTTT.

This clonotype was counted at least ten times. This rearrangement joins TRBV12-3 or TRBV12-4 to TRBJ2-7; 7 bases line up with TRBD1. This CDR3 is 13 amino acids long. Trimming cost V 3 bases and J 6 bases; bases outside gene matches: 5. CDR3 amino acids: CASSFKGASEQYF. DNA of the CDR3: TGTGCCAGCAGTTTTAAGGGGGCCAGCGAGCAGTACTTC.

This clonotype is a singleton in its sample. At one end, the junction sequence differs from germline, possibly due to a read error. V is TRBV3-1 and J is TRBJ2-2; D might be TRBD2 (5 bases). The CDR3 is 15 amino acids. Germline V lookup: CDR1 LGHDT, CDR2 YNNKEL (reference sequence). CDR3 amino acids: CASSPNKLNTGEPFF. The CDR3 bases are TGTGCCAGCAGCCCCAACAAGCTGAACACCGGGGAGCCGTTTTTT.

V gene TRBV12-3 or TRBV12-4 combines with J gene TRBJ2-1; a possible D gene is TRBD2 (5 bases). This CDR3 spans 15 amino acids. V gave up 5 bases and J gave up 8 bases, with 19 bases separating them. CDR3 protein: CASSGTRTSIDEQFF. The CDR3 DNA is TGTGCCAGCAGTGGTACGAGGACTTCCATCGATGAGCAGTTCTTC.

There are a few counts of this clonotype. This sequence joins TRBV7-9 and TRBJ1-2; the D is unclear. Germline V gene lookup returns CDR1 SEHNR and CDR2 FQNEAQ (reference sequence). Trimming took off 4 bases at V and 4 bases at J, with 13 bases between the two ends. This CDR3 region has 14 residues. CDR3 protein: CASSSGPMGYGYTF. Here the CDR3 DNA reads TGTGCCAGCAGCTCGGGCCCCATGGGCTATGGCTACACCTTC.

The chain is built from TRBV3-1 and TRBJ2-5; the D is unclear. Looked up from germline, CDR1 is LGHDT and CDR2 is YNNKEL (reference sequence). CDR3 length: 14 residues. Trimming left V 5 bases short and J 3 bases short, with 13 bases between. In DNA form, the CDR3 reads TGTGCCAGCAGCTCGACCGCCCAGGAAGAGACCCAGTACTTC. The encoded protein is CASSSTAQEETQYF.

This clonotype was recorded many times. Its ends do not fully match the called genes, so a read error is possible. The V call is TRBV28, the J call TRBJ1-1; D is ambiguous. The CDR3 consists of 10 residues. CDR1 and CDR2 (germline): MDHEN, SYDVKM. The CDR3 DNA sequence: TGCCCCCCTTTCGAGCTTGAAGCTTTCTTT. Its translation: CPPFELEAFF.